The 16 T cell receptor beta chains listed next were all sequenced from one sample in a study of cytomegalovirus exposure and HLA in healthy donors. The PCR employed 60 Vbeta primers together with 13 Jbeta primers. Profiled with immunoSEQ multiplex PCR; TCRdb holds only in-frame clones, not every one. The sample holds under 250,000 clones, around 73% seen once. Specimen: PBMCs. Every receptor here comes from a male donor in good health and CMV-seronegative.

The rearrangement uses TRBV7-8 and TRBJ1-4, with 7 bases matching TRBD1. V gave up 2 bases and J gave up 12 bases; unmatched junction bases: 15. Germline V gene lookup returns CDR1 SGHVS and CDR2 FQNEAQ. The CDR3 loop spans 16 amino acids. The CDR3 here is CASSLRDSGTLVELFF. DNA of the CDR3: TGTGCCAGCAGCTTAAGGGACAGCGGTACCCTAGTGGAACTGTTTTTT.

The chain couples TRBV5-6 to TRBJ2-7; no firm D call. The germline V and J ends were trimmed by 0 bases and 2 bases, with 6 bases remaining between them. From germline, CDR1 is SGHDT and CDR2 YYEEEE. The CDR3 extends over 13 amino acids. CDR3 sequence (DNA): TGTGCCAGCAGCTTGGCAGACACCTACGAGCAGTACTTC. Protein sequence: CASSLADTYEQYF.

This clone came up a few times. This chain joins TRBV19 and TRBJ1-1, with 8 bases identical to TRBD1. CDR3 length equals 15 residues. CDR1 and CDR2 from the germline V gene are LNHDA and SQIVND (reference sequence). J was trimmed by 2 bases and V by 3 bases; bases with no gene match: 5. The CDR3 region has the DNA TGTGCCAGTAGTATTGGCAGGGGGCTAAACACTGAAGCTTTCTTT. Its translation is CASSIGRGLNTEAFF.

This chain links TRBV5-8 with TRBJ1-2; possibly TRBD1 for D (6 bases). Trimming removed 2 bases from V and 5 bases from J, with 16 bases in between. Germline loops: CDR1 SGHTS, CDR2 YDEGEE. The length of the CDR3 is 15 residues. The DNA of the CDR3 is TGTGCCAGCAGCTTAGCATCGACAGGAAAATATGGCTACACCTTC. It yields the protein CASSLASTGKYGYTF. Drawing the rest from reference TRBV5-8 and TRBJ1-2, the complete variable domain is EAGVTQSPTHLIKTRGQQATLRCSPISGHTSVYWYQQALGLGLQFLLWYDEGEERNRGNFPPRFSGRQFPNYSSELNVNALELEDSALYLCASSLASTGKYGYTFGSGTRLTVV.

This chain joins TRBV25-1 and TRBJ1-1; tentatively, D is TRBD1 (5 bases). The CDR3 length is 17 residues. The ends were cut back, 7 bases at V and 5 bases at J, with 26 bases in the middle. CDR1 and CDR2 (germline): MGHDK, SYGVNS. The CDR3: CASTESPGQGGGTEAFF. CDR3 in DNA: TGTGCCAGCACCGAATCACCGGGGCAGGGTGGGGGGACTGAAGCTTTCTTT.

The sample holds a few counts of this clone. This chain connects TRBV7-8 to TRBJ1-1; D might be TRBD1 (5 bases). Germline V CDR1 and CDR2: SGHVS, FQNEAQ. Trimming left V 8 bases short and J 5 bases short, with 18 bases between. The CDR3 is 14 amino acids. CDR3 amino acids: CASLKALRGTEAFF. As DNA, the CDR3 is TGTGCCAGCCTTAAGGCCCTACGGGGGACTGAAGCTTTCTTT. Based on the CDR3 plus reference TRBV7-8 and TRBJ1-1, the full variable domain is GAGVSQSPRYKVAKRGQDVALRCDPISGHVSLFWYQQALGQGPEFLTYFQNEAQLDKSGLPSDRFFAERPEGSVSTLKIQRTQQEDSAVYLCASLKALRGTEAFFGQGTRLTVV.

The V call is TRBV11-3, the J call TRBJ2-2; 7 bases align to TRBD1. CDR3 length equals 15 residues. Germline CDR1 and CDR2: SGHNT and YENEEA. J was trimmed by 1 base and V by 1 base; bases with no gene match: 0. The CDR3 loop reads CASSLGTGNTGELFF. The CDR3 coding sequence is TGTGCCAGCAGCTTAGGGACAGGGAACACCGGGGAGCTGTTTTTT.

V and J are TRBV18 and TRBJ2-7, with 13 nucleotides matching TRBD2. The CDR3 spans 16 residues. Per the germline V gene, CDR1 is KGHSH and CDR2 is LQKENI. Trimming removed 1 base from V and 1 base from J; junction bases left unmatched: 1. CDR3 sequence reads: CASSPRTSGGSYEQYF. Written as DNA, the CDR3 is TGTGCCAGCTCACCACGGACTAGCGGGGGTTCCTACGAGCAGTACTTC.

In its sample, this clone was seen a few times. The rearrangement joins TRBV4-1 to TRBJ1-5; maybe TRBD1 (6 bases). The CDR3 sequence is 15 residues long. V lost 3 bases to trimming and J lost 5 bases, with 14 bases between them. Germline V gene sequence: CDR1 MGHRA, CDR2 YSYEKL. The CDR3 reads CASSQVQGTHQPQHF. In DNA form, the CDR3 reads TGCGCCAGCAGCCAGGTACAGGGAACCCATCAGCCCCAGCATTTT.

J is TRBJ1-1 and V is TRBV28, with a tentative D call TRBD1 (6 bases). V lost 5 bases and J lost 3, with 13 bases in between. Per the germline V gene, CDR1 is MDHEN and CDR2 is SYDVKM. The CDR3 runs 14 residues. The CDR3 is CASSTRGAYTEAFF. CDR3 DNA sequence: TGTGCCAGCAGTACCAGGGGAGCCTACACTGAAGCTTTCTTT.

The chain uses TRBV6-4 and TRBJ2-1, with D perhaps TRBD2 (7 bases). V was pared by 3 bases and J by 7 bases, with 13 bases between. Germline V gene sequence: CDR1 MRHNA, CDR2 SNTAGT. The length of the CDR3 is 14 residues. In DNA, the CDR3 is TGTGCCAGCAGTGATGGGGGGGCAGGGAATGAGCAGTTCTTC. This codes for CASSDGGAGNEQFF.

The chain uses TRBV4-1 and TRBJ1-5; 7 nucleotides line up with TRBD1. Germline loops: CDR1 MGHRA, CDR2 YSYEKL. The V and J ends lost 2 bases and 1 base, in that order; junction bases with no gene match: 8. This CDR3 contains 17 residues. The CDR3 region has the DNA TGCGCCAGCAGCCAACCTCGACAGGGACGAAGCAATCAGCCCCAGCATTTT. Translated: CASSQPRQGRSNQPQHF.

J is TRBJ1-1 and V is TRBV27, with D perhaps TRBD1 (6 bases). Between the trimmed V and J ends, which lost 4 bases and 2 bases, there was a span of 17 bases. The germline V gene has CDR1 MNHEY and CDR2 SMNVEV (reference sequence). This CDR3 has 16 residues. The CDR3 nucleotides read TGTGCCAGCAGTTCCGGGGAGGGGGGGGCCAACACTGAAGCTTTCTTT. Protein product: CASSSGEGGANTEAFF.

The chain uses TRBV29-1 and TRBJ2-1, with no clear D. Germline CDR1 reads SQVTM; CDR2 reads ANQGSEA. Trimming left V 0 bases short and J 4 bases short, with 4 bases between. This CDR3 contains 12 residues. The CDR3, as DNA: TGCAGCGTTGAAGAGAGATACAATGAGCAGTTCTTC. It codes for CSVEERYNEQFF.

The chain has TRBV28 and TRBJ2-7; D perhaps matches TRBD1 (5 bases). Germline CDR1 and CDR2: MDHEN and SYDVKM. Trimming removed 5 bases at V and 3 bases at J, with 8 bases between. CDR3 length: 12 amino acids. The DNA of the CDR3 is TGTGCCAGCAGTATAGGGGTCTACGAGCAGTACTTC. Translation gives CASSIGVYEQYF.

This clone was picked up a small number of times. V and J are TRBV7-8 and TRBJ1-1, with 10 bases lining up with TRBD1. The CDR3 runs 14 residues. V shed 6 bases and J 4 bases; nucleotides not matched to a gene: 5. Germline CDR1 reads SGHVS; CDR2 reads FQNEAQ. Here the CDR3 reads CASRPDRGATEAFF. Here the CDR3 DNA reads TGTGCCAGCAGACCGGACAGGGGGGCCACTGAAGCTTTCTTT.